The rows below give T cell receptor beta chains drawn from one sample of a study of cytomegalovirus exposure and HLA in healthy donors. TCRdb's table, derived via immunoSEQ multiplex PCR, lists solely in-frame clones and lacks some. The sample includes 150,000 to 200,000 clones, 80% of them seen just once. Sequenced sample: PBMCs. The source of these receptors is a man in his late teens or twenties in good health and CMV-seropositive. Both conserved end residues are part of each CDR3. The D gene is left open where the match is weak. Expanded clones get a size class; other rows say once, few or many, or leave the size out.

clone_size	v_call	j_call	d_call	cdr3_nt	cdr3_aa
-	TRBV2	TRBJ2-5	-	TGTGCCAGCAGTGAATTTCCACCTGCCCGGAGGGTTCAAGAGACCCAGTACTTC	CASSEFPPARRVQETQYF
-	TRBV7-2	TRBJ1-4	-	TGTGCCAGCAGCTTAGGACAGCCTAATGAAAAACTGTTTTTT	CASSLGQPNEKLFF
-	TRBV7-9	TRBJ2-1	-	TGTGCCAGCAATCCGGGGGGCGGGAGCCCCTACAATGAGCAGTTCTTC	CASNPGGGSPYNEQFF
-	TRBV4-3	TRBJ2-2	-	TGCGCCAGCAGCCAAGATGATCGGGAAACCGGGGAGCTGTTTTTT	CASSQDDRETGELFF
-	TRBV7-2	TRBJ1-2	TRBD1	TGTGCCAGCAGCGCCGACGTGACAGGGGGTTTGGATGGCTACACCTTC	CASSADVTGGLDGYTF
-	TRBV5-4	TRBJ2-1	-	TGTGCCAGCAGCCGGGGTGGTTACTTAGGGAATGAGCAGTTCTTC	CASSRGGYLGNEQFF
once	TRBV4-2	TRBJ1-5	-	TGTGCCAGCAGCCAAGATTGGGGCGGCAATCAGCCCCAGCATTTT	CASSQDWGGNQPQHF
-	TRBV28	TRBJ2-7	TRBD1	TGTGCCAGCAGTTCAAGATTCCGGGACAGGGGGGACGAGCAGTACTTC	CASSSRFRDRGDEQYF
-	TRBV5-1	TRBJ1-1	-	TGCGCCAGCAGCTTGCAGGGGCCGAACACTGAAGCTTTCTTT	CASSLQGPNTEAFF
-	TRBV19	TRBJ1-1	-	TGTGCCAGTAGCCCTCGGGACAAAATGAACACTGAAGCTTTCTTT	CASSPRDKMNTEAFF
-	TRBV7-9	TRBJ2-1	TRBD1	TGTGCCAGCAGCCCATTTAGTCCGGGACAGTGGTACAATGAGCAGTTCTTC	CASSPFSPGQWYNEQFF
-	TRBV18	TRBJ1-3	-	TGTGCCAGCTCACGAGGGATCTCTGGAAACACCATATATTTT	CASSRGISGNTIYF
-	TRBV7-6	TRBJ2-7	-	TGTGCCAGCAGCGTTGGGGACTCGAAAGCCTACGAGCAGTACTTC	CASSVGDSKAYEQYF
-	TRBV6-1	TRBJ2-5	-	TGTGCCAGTTGGGAGGGGGGGTGGGAGACCCAGTACTTC	CASWEGGWETQYF
-	TRBV27	TRBJ1-5	TRBD1	TGTGCCAGCAGACAGGGGGCATGGCAGCCCCAGCATTTT	CASRQGAWQPQHF
-	TRBV28	TRBJ2-7	-	TGTGCCAGACCTATGACTCCCCACTCCTACGAGCAGTACTTC	CARPMTPHSYEQYF
-	TRBV18	TRBJ1-1	-	TGTGCCAGCTCAGAGTGGCAGGGAAGGACAGCTTTCTTT	CASSEWQGRTAFF
few	TRBV11-2	TRBJ2-7	TRBD1	TGTGCCAGCAGCTTAGATGGACAGGGGGCCTCCTACGAGCAGTACTTC	CASSLDGQGASYEQYF
-	TRBV29-1	TRBJ2-1	TRBD1	TGCAGCCTGTACCGGGACAGTCTCAATGAGCAGTTCTTC	CSLYRDSLNEQFF
-	TRBV11-2	TRBJ1-3	TRBD1	TGTGCCAGCAGCTACGGGACAGGATTCTCCGGAAACACCATATATTTT	CASSYGTGFSGNTIYF
few	TRBV4-1	TRBJ2-3	-	TGCGCCAGCAGCCCGACTAGTGGGGGAGCAGATACGCAGTATTTT	CASSPTSGGADTQYF
-	TRBV2	TRBJ1-2	-	TGTGCCAGCAGTGCTGTTAACTATGGCTACACCTTC	CASSAVNYGYTF
-	TRBV4-3	TRBJ2-1	TRBD1	TGCGCCAGCAGCCAAGGAAAAGGGACAGGGGGCAATGAGCAGTTCTTC	CASSQGKGTGGNEQFF
-	TRBV14	TRBJ2-7	-	TGTGCCAGCAGCCCTCGGGGTCGAGGAATCTACGAGCAGTACTTC	CASSPRGRGIYEQYF